The present T cell receptor beta chain was sequenced within a study of shared clonotypes between healthy human individuals. Overall study results and limits: Incompleteness in sorted-subset sequencing, despite large depth, was shown by rarefaction.

This clone was counted ten times or more. The antigen is not known. Here immunoSEQ multiplex PCR was the method, and the copy in TCRdb shows in-frame clones only, minus some. The sample lists approximately 110,000 clones, about two thirds occurring once. The V gene's germline CDR1 is SEHNR and CDR2 FQNEAQ (reference sequence). The V and J ends lost 5 bases and 3 bases respectively, with 20 bases between them. The CDR3 is 16 residues long. The gene calls are TRBV7-9 and TRBJ2-7; D is perhaps TRBD2 (6 bases). Sequences were obtained from memory CD8+ T cells sorted from blood. The sample's subset: CD45RO+ cells pooled with CCR7-negative TemRA cells. The receptor comes from a woman in her 30s in good health. CDR3 sequence reads: CASSPPVFGSDYEQYF. CDR3 DNA: TGTGCCAGCAGCCCCCCCGTGTTCGGGAGCGACTACGAGCAGTACTTC.